This T cell receptor (beta chain) was captured by sequencing in a study of T cells in Graves' hyperthyroidism and ophthalmopathy. The ends were cut back, 6 bases at V and 0 bases at J, with 18 bases in the middle. This CDR3 is built from 17 residues. CDR1 and CDR2 from the germline V gene are LGHNT and FRNRAP. Points on this clonotype: Its antigen is not identified.

Researchers amplified the TCR beta CDR3 regions from RNA transcripts. The HTBI primer set was used in a first-round RT-PCR of the TCR CDR3. TCRdb analysed the multiplex PCR reads with MiXCR anew, one entry per CDR3 protein. The sample shows 500,000 to 700,000 distinct CDR3 sequences, about a sixth of them seen only once. Patients between 18 and 65 years old had hyperthyroidism, newly diagnosed and lasting under 2 months. Study findings and constraints: With a median lead of approximately 6 months before onset, the model predicted ophthalmopathy.

This receptor was identified in a young woman with Graves' hyperthyroidism. V and J are TRBV12-5 and TRBJ2-1; D possibly uses TRBD1 or TRBD2 (5 bases each). The source material was blood. The CDR3 nucleotides are TGTGCTAGTGGACTCCTCCCGGGACCGAGCTCCTACAATGAGCAGTTCTTC. Protein sequence: CASGLLPGPSSYNEQFF.